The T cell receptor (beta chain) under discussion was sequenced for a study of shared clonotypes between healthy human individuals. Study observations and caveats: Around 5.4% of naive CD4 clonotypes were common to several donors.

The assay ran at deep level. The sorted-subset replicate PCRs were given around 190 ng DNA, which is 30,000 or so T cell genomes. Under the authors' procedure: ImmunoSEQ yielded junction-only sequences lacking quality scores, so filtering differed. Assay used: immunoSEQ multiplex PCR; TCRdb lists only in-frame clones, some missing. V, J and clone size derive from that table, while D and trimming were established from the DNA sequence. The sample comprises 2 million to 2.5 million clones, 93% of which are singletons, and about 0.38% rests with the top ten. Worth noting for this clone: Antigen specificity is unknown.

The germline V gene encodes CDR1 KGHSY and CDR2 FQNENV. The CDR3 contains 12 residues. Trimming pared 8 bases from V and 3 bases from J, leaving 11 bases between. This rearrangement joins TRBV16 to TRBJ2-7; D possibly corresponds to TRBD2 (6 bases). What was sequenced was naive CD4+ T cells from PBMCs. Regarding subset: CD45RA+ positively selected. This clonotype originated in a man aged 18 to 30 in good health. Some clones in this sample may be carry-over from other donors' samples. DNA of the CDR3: TGTGCCAGCCGAGGGACTCACTACGAGCAGTACTTC. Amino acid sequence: CASRGTHYEQYF.